This record concerns one T cell receptor beta chain sequence. The record originates from a study of shared clonotypes between healthy human individuals. Background on the study: The study drew on a couple of women and a few men aged 18 to 49 as donors.

Data came from immunoSEQ multiplex PCR; TCRdb stores just in-frame clones and leaves some out. The sample records roughly 500,000 clones, roughly 95% being singletons. The CDR3 sequence is 17 residues long. Trimming cost V 4 bases and J 0 bases; bases outside gene matches: 3. Germline CDR1 reads ENHRY; CDR2 reads SYGVKD. The V and J genes are TRBV10-3 and TRBJ2-2; 12 positions match TRBD2. Source material: naive CD4+ T cells sorted from blood. Indicated subset: CD45RA+ positively selected. The receptor's source is a woman aged 25-40 years in good health. CDR3 protein: CAISGTSGASNTGELFF. Written as DNA, the CDR3 is TGTGCCATCAGTGGGACTAGCGGGGCATCGAACACCGGGGAGCTGTTTTTT.